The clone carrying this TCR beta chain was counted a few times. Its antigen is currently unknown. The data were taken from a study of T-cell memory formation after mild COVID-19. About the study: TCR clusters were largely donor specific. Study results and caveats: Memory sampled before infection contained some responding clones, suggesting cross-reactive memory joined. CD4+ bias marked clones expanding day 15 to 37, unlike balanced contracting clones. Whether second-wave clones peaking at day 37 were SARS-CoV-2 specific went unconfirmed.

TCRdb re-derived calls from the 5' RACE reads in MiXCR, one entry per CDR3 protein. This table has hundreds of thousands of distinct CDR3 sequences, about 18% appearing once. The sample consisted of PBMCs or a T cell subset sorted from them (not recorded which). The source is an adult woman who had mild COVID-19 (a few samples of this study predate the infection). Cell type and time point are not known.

CDR3: CSARQGDPYNEQFF. In DNA form, the CDR3 reads TGCAGTGCTAGACAGGGGGATCCCTACAATGAGCAGTTCTTC. The V gene is TRBV20-1, the J gene TRBJ2-1; 7 nucleotides line up with TRBD1. V dropped 2 bases and J dropped 2; count of bases not matched to a gene: 3. The CDR3 is made up of 14 amino acids. The germline V gene encodes CDR1 DFQATT and CDR2 SNEGSKA (reference sequence).